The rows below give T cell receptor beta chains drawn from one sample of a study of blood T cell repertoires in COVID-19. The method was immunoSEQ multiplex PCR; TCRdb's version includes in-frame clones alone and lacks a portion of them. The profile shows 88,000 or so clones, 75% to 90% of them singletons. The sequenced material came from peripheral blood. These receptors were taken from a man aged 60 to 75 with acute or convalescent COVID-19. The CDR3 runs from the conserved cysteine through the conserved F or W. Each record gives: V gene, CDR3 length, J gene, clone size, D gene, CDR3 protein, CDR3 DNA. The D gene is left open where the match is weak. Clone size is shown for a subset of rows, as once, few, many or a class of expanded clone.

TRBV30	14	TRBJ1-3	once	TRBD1	CALNTGGFGNTIYF	TGTGCCTTGAATACAGGGGGCTTTGGAAACACCATATATTTT
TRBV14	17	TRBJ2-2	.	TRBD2	CASSPRLAGGLNGELFF	TGTGCCAGCAGCCCCCGACTAGCGGGGGGTCTCAACGGGGAGCTGTTTTTT
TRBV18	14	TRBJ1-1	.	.	CASSLGHSNTEAFF	TGTGCCAGCTCACTGGGACACTCGAACACTGAAGCTTTCTTT
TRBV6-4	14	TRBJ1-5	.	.	CASAPTGLDQPQHF	TGTGCCAGCGCCCCGACGGGTCTCGATCAGCCCCAGCATTTT
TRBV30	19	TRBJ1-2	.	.	CAWSVAPFGYQGTNYGYTF	TGTGCCTGGAGTGTAGCCCCCTTTGGTTATCAGGGGACAAACTATGGCTACACCTTC
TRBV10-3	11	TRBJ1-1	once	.	CAISDQGEAFF	TGTGCCATCAGTGATCAGGGTGAAGCTTTCTTT
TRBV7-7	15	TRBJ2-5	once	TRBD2	CASSQFGGGRETQYF	TGTGCCAGCAGCCAATTCGGCGGGGGGCGAGAGACCCAGTACTTC
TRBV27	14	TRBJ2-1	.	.	CASSLAGKGNEQFF	TGTGCCAGCAGTTTAGCGGGAAAGGGTAATGAGCAGTTCTTC
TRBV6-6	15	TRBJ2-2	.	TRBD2	CASSPLAGVTGELFF	TGTGCCAGCAGTCCCCTAGCGGGGGTCACCGGGGAGCTGTTTTTT
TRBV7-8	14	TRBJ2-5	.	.	CASSLAAPGETQYF	TGTGCCAGCAGCTTAGCCGCCCCCGGGGAGACCCAGTACTTC
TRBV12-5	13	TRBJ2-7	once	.	CASGPLTRDEQYF	TGTGCTAGTGGTCCTTTAACTCGGGACGAGCAGTACTTC
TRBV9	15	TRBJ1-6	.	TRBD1	CASSVDGTGYSPLHF	TGTGCCAGCAGCGTAGATGGGACAGGGTATTCACCCCTCCACTTT